This T cell receptor beta chain was captured by sequencing in a study of CXCR3-negative and CXCR3-positive naive CD8 T cells. General study results and limits: For CXCR3-positive naive cells, TRB CDR3s were more hydrophobic than those of CXCR3-negative naive cells. Fresh PBMCs were used in most assays, and CXCR3 expression partially decreased after cryopreservation. Diversity proved comparably high across both naive subsets and much lower in memory CD8+ cells.

There are 11 residues in the CDR3. Germline lookup yields CDR1 MDHEN and CDR2 SYDVKM. As regards this clonotype: Its antigen is unknown.

Using triplicate sorts, 300,000 cells were collected each time from every CD8+ T cell subset. Identification of naive CD8+ T cells rested on CD45RO-CCR7+CD27+CD95- status. The TRB cDNA libraries were prepared by 5' RACE with UMI labels. With the 5' RACE reads reprocessed, TCRdb shows one record per CDR3 protein and no DNA. The table lists around 60,000 distinct CDR3 sequences. This rearrangement joins TRBV28 to TRBJ2-3. The clonotype originates from a human donor in good health. Some clones in this sample may be carry-over from other donors' samples. Sequencing used naive CXCR3+ CD8+ T cells from blood. Subset noted: CD45RO-CCR7+CD27+CD95- naive CD8+ T cells expressing CXCR3 (TNR3+). CDR3 residues: CASSSRDTQYF.